What follows are 3 T cell receptor beta chains derived from one specimen sequenced in a study of cytomegalovirus exposure and HLA in healthy donors. Both 60 Vbeta primers and 13 Jbeta primers went into the PCR. Data came from immunoSEQ multiplex PCR; TCRdb stores just in-frame clones and leaves some out. The repertoire table contains about 130,000 clones. Material: PBMCs. The receptor set was obtained from a man aged 25-40 years in good health and CMV-seronegative.

The chain employs TRBV7-9 and TRBJ2-3, with TRBD1 matching 9 bases. The CDR3 is made up of 17 amino acids. V gave up 5 bases and J gave up 2 bases; unmatched junction bases: 11. Germline loops: CDR1 SEHNR, CDR2 FQNEAQ (reference sequence). The chain's CDR3 is CASSLKRTGVNTDTQYF. The CDR3, as DNA: TGTGCCAGCAGCCTAAAACGGACAGGGGTTAACACAGATACGCAGTATTTT.

The rearrangement joins TRBV6-1 to TRBJ2-7; D is undetermined. Germline V gene lookup returns CDR1 MNHNS and CDR2 SASEGT. This CDR3 has 13 residues. Trimming removed 3 bases at V and 3 bases at J, with 9 bases between. CDR3 sequence reads: CASSEGEFYEQYF. The CDR3 region has the DNA TGTGCCAGCAGTGAGGGCGAGTTCTACGAGCAGTACTTC.

The V gene is TRBV13, the J gene TRBJ2-7, with TRBD1 as a possible D gene (6 bases). CDR1 is PRHDT and CDR2 is FYEKMQ in the germline V gene (reference sequence). Trimming removed 1 base from V and 0 bases from J, with 10 bases in between. This CDR3 spans 15 amino acids. The CDR3 loop reads CASSLARGLSYEQYF. The DNA of the CDR3 is TGTGCCAGCAGCTTAGCCAGGGGTCTCTCCTACGAGCAGTACTTC. The entire variable domain, with the rest obtained from reference TRBV13 and TRBJ2-7, is as follows: AAGVIQSPRHLIKEKRETATLKCYPIPRHDTVYWYQQGPGQDPQFLISFYEKMQSDKGSIPDRFSAQQFSDYHSELNMSSLELGDSALYFCASSLARGLSYEQYFGPGTRLTVT.